Presented here are 8 T cell receptor beta chains from one specimen sequenced in a study of molecular identifiers for immune sequencing clone quantification. TCRdb itself ran the PCR reads through MiXCR, one entry per CDR3 protein. The data show some 650,000 distinct CDR3 sequences, just under 20% seen once. Sequenced input: naive CD8+ T cells from blood, with Jurkat cell RNA spiked in. This sample's subset: FACS-sorted CD8+CD4-CCR7+CD45RA+ naive T cells. The receptors come from a human donor in good health. Some libraries in this study had Jurkat cell RNA spiked in.

The CDR3 loop reads CASSYGNGRFF. CDR3 nucleotide sequence: TGTGCCAGCAGTTACGGTAATGGGCGGTTCTTC. The chain is built from TRBV6-6 and TRBJ2-1; no clear D gene. Germline CDR1 reads MNHNY; CDR2 reads SVGAGI (reference sequence). This CDR3 comprises 11 residues. Trimming stripped 2 bases from V and 15 bases from J, with 11 bases between.

As concerns this clonotype: This could be a read error, since a much larger clone is one nucleotide away. The V call is TRBV28, the J call TRBJ2-7; TRBD2 is a possible D gene (5 bases). Deletions cut 4 bases from V and 6 bases from J, with 16 bases between. This CDR3 is 14 amino acids long. Looked up from germline, CDR1 is MDHEN and CDR2 is SYDVKM. The CDR3 spells CASSSSWRPVEQYF. The CDR3 bases are TGTGCCAGCAGTTCTAGCTGGAGACCGGTCGAGCAGTACTTC. Together with reference TRBV28 and TRBJ2-7, the CDR3 gives the full variable domain: DVKVTQSSRYLVKRTGEKVFLECVQDMDHENMFWYRQDPGLGLRLIYFSYDVKMKEKGDIPEGYSVSREKKERFSLILESASTNQTSMYLCASSSSWRPVEQYFGPGTRLTVT.

Remarks on this clonotype: With a much larger clone just one base away, this may be a read error. The CDR3 ends on some other residue instead of the conserved phenylalanine or tryptophan, so this is likely a read error. The chain carries TRBV5-1 and TRBJ2-7; 8 nucleotides align to TRBD1. Germline-derived CDR1 and CDR2 are SGHRS and YFSETQ. This CDR3 contains 15 residues. V shed 0 bases and J 1 base; nucleotides not matched to a gene: 3. The CDR3 coding sequence is TGCGCCAGCAGCTTGGACAGGGGGTATTCCTACGAGCAGTACCTC. This gives the protein CASSLDRGYSYEQYL.

This clonotype was recorded many times. The chain employs TRBV6-6 and TRBJ2-7; 9 nucleotides align to TRBD2. Germline V gives CDR1 MNHNY, CDR2 SVGAGI (reference sequence). The CDR3 has 16 amino acids. The J segment lost 3 bases and the V segment lost 0 bases, leaving 6 bases of the junction unmatched. CDR3 protein: CASSYSPREGLYEQYF. CDR3 DNA sequence: TGTGCCAGCAGTTACTCTCCGCGGGAGGGCCTCTACGAGCAGTACTTC.

A remark on this clonotype: Because it lacks the conserved phenylalanine or tryptophan at the end, this CDR3 is likely a read error. The DNA is left out, because the CDR3 cannot be placed on it with certainty; the CDR3 is given as TCRdb lists it. The chain has TRBV10-2 and TRBJ1-6; TRBD1 is taken as the D call from the table, unchecked against the DNA. The CDR3 is made up of 15 amino acids, end residues included. Germline CDR1 and CDR2: WSHSY and SAAADI. The CDR3 here is CATSFLVRAEFTPPL.

This clonotype was found many times. The chain is built from TRBV4-1 and TRBJ2-2, with D maybe TRBD1 (6 bases). Deletions cut 3 bases from V and 4 bases from J, with 12 bases between. CDR1 MGHRA and CDR2 YSYEKL come from the germline V gene. The length of the CDR3 is 15 residues. The CDR3 protein is CASSHRDTITGELFF. The CDR3 DNA reads TGCGCCAGCAGCCACCGGGACACAATCACCGGGGAGCTGTTTTTT.

This clonotype was seen at least ten times. The chain is built from TRBV9 and TRBJ2-3; the D gene could be TRBD1 or TRBD2 (5 bases each). There are 16 residues in the CDR3. Germline V lookup: CDR1 SGDLS, CDR2 YYNGEE. V was trimmed by 0 bases and J by 4 bases, leaving 15 bases between them. The CDR3 nucleotides read TGTGCCAGCAGCGTAGGGTTGTCCGGGGCTCCAGATACGCAGTATTTT. Amino acids: CASSVGLSGAPDTQYF.

This clonotype showed up many times. The genes are TRBV5-5 and TRBJ2-3; no reliable D call. This CDR3 is 14 amino acids long. Trimming removed 3 bases at V and 6 bases at J, with 14 bases between. The germline CDR1 and CDR2 sequences are SGHKS and YYEKEE (reference sequence). The CDR3 spells CASSSWGYGDTQYF. As DNA, the CDR3 is TGTGCCAGCAGCTCATGGGGATACGGCGATACGCAGTATTTT. Filled out from reference TRBV5-5 and TRBJ2-3, the complete variable domain reads DAGVTQSPTHLIKTRGQQVTLRCSPISGHKSVSWYQQVLGQGPQFIFQYYEKEERGRGNFPDRFSARQFPNYSSELNVNALLLGDSALYLCASSSWGYGDTQYFGPGTRLTVL.